The sequence of this T cell receptor (beta chain) was determined in a study of radiotherapy plus CTLA-4 blockade in lung cancer. Measured with immunoSEQ multiplex PCR; TCRdb has only the in-frame clones, and not every one. The sample lists approximately 77,000 clones, around 79% seen once, with about 20% in the top ten. The CDR3 covers 14 residues. Germline assignment: CDR1 SGHRS and CDR2 YFSETQ. J lost 8 bases, V lost 0 bases, and 6 bases had no gene match. The TCR sequence derives from a human donor with non-small cell lung cancer whose response to radiotherapy plus ipilimumab could not be evaluated. Some clones in this sample may be carry-over from other donors' samples. This rearrangement joins TRBV5-1 to TRBJ1-2; TRBD1 aligns across 8 bases. Sequencing used peripheral blood, obtained from a patient treated with radiotherapy plus ipilimumab. Here the CDR3 reads CASSLGQGAQGYTF. DNA of the CDR3: TGCGCCAGCAGCTTGGGGCAGGGGGCGCAAGGCTACACCTTC. The full variable domain, with the rest looked up from reference TRBV5-1 and TRBJ1-2, is KAGVTQTPRYLIKTRGQQVTLSCSPISGHRSVSWYQQTPGQGLQFLFEYFSETQRNKGNFPGRFSGRQFSNSRSEMNVSTLELGDSALYLCASSLGQGAQGYTFGSGTRLTVV.